One TCR beta chain is described in this entry. Antigen specificity is unknown. Germline-derived CDR1 and CDR2 are SGHKS and YYEKEE (reference sequence). The CDR3 totals 14 residues. V was shortened by 0 bases and J by 3 bases, with 7 bases between the two germline ends. These data originate in a study of T cell responses to AZD1222 COVID-19 vaccine. Clones were read by immunoSEQ multiplex PCR, and TCRdb kept only the in-frame ones, dropping some. The sample lists some 110,000 clones, roughly 85% occurring once. The study, taken as a whole, reports: A rise in Spike-specific TCR breadth and depth followed two AZD1222 doses. Donors were mostly white British, more females; clonal diversity possibly underestimated. The study reported that nearly half of spike-specific TCRs target unmutated variant regions. Every sample of the repertoires postdated the peak T cell response.

The chain has TRBV5-5 and TRBJ1-5, with D unclear. The clonotype comes from an adult in good health. This sample comprised peripheral blood, obtained on day 0 of MenACWY control vaccination. The CDR3 sequence: CASSLVGPNQPQHF. CDR3 nucleotide sequence: TGTGCCAGCAGCTTGGTGGGCCCCAATCAGCCCCAGCATTTT. Variable domain in full (rest from reference TRBV5-5 and TRBJ1-5): DAGVTQSPTHLIKTRGQQVTLRCSPISGHKSVSWYQQVLGQGPQFIFQYYEKEERGRGNFPDRFSARQFPNYSSELNVNALLLGDSALYLCASSLVGPNQPQHFGDGTRLSIL.